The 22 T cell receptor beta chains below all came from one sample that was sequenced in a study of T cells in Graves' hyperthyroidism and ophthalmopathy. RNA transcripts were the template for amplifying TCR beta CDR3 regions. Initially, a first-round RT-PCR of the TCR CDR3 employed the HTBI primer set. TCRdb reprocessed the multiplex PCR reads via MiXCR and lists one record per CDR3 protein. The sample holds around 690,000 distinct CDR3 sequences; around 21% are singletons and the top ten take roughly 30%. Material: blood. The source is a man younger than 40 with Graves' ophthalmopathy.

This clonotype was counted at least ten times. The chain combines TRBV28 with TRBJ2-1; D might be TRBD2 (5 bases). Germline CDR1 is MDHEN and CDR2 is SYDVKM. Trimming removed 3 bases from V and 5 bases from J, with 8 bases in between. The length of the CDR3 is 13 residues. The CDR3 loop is CASSFGSHNEQFF. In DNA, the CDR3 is TGTGCCAGCAGTTTTGGGAGCCACAATGAGCAGTTCTTC.

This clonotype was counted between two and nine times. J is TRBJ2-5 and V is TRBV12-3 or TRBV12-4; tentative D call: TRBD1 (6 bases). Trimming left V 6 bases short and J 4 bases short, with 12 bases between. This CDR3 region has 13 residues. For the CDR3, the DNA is TGTGCCAGCAGGCCACAGGGCTCAGAGACCCAGTACTTC. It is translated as CASRPQGSETQYF.

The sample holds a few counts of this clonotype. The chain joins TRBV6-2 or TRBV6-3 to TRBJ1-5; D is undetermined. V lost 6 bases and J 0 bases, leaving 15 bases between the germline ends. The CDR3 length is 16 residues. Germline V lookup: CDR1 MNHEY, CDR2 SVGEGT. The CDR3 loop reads CASSPGPGDSNQPQHF. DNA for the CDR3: TGTGCCAGCAGCCCAGGACCCGGGGATAGCAATCAGCCCCAGCATTTT.

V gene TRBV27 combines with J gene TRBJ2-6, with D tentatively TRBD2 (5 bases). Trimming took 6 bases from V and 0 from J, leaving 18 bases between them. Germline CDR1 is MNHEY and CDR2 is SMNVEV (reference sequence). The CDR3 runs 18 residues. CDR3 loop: CASSASGWVSSGANVLTF. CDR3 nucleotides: TGTGCCAGCAGCGCTTCGGGGTGGGTAAGCTCTGGGGCCAACGTCCTGACTTTC.

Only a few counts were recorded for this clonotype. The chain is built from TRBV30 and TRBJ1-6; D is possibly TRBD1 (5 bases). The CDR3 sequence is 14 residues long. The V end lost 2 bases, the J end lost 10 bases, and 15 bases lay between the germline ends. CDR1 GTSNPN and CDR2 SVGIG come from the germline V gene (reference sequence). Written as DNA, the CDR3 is TGTGCCTGGAGTCCGAGGGGCGGTGCATCACCCCTCCACTTT. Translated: CAWSPRGGASPLHF.

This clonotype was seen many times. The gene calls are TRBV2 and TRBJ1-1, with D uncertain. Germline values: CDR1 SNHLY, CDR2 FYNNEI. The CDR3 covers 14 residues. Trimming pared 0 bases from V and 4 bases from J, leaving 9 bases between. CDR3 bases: TGTGCCAGCAGTGAAGCAGGAGGGATCACTGAAGCTTTCTTT. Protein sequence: CASSEAGGITEAFF.

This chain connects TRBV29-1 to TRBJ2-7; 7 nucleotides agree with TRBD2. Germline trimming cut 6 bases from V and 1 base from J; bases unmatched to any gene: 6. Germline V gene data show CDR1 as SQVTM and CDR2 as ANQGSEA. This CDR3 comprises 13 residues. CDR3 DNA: TGCAGCGTAGACCTAGCGGAGTCCTACGAGCAGTACTTC. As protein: CSVDLAESYEQYF.

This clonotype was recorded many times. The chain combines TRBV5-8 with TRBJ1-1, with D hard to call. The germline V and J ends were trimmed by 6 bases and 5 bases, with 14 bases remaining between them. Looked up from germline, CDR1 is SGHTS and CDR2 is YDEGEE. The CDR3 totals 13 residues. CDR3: CASTSGQRTEAFF. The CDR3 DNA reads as TGTGCCAGCACCTCGGGCCAGAGAACTGAAGCTTTCTTT.

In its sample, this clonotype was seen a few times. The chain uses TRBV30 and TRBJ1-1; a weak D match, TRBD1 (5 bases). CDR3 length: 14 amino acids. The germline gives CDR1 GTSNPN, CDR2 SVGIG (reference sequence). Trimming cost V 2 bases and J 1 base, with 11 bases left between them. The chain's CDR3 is CAWSTWDGNTEAFF. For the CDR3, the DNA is TGTGCCTGGAGTACTTGGGACGGGAACACTGAAGCTTTCTTT.

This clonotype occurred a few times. The CDR3 here is CASSYERGGYNEQFF. The DNA of the CDR3 is TGTGCCAGCAGTTATGAGCGGGGGGGTTACAATGAGCAGTTCTTC. This chain links TRBV6-2 or TRBV6-3 with TRBJ2-1; the match to TRBD2 covers 10 bases. J gave up 4 bases and V 3 bases, and 3 bases lay outside the gene matches. Germline V gene sequence: CDR1 MNHEY, CDR2 SVGEGT. The CDR3 runs 15 residues.

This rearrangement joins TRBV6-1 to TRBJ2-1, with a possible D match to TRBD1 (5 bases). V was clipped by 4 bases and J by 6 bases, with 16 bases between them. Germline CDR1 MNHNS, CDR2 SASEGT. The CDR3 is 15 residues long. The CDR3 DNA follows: TGTGCCAGCAGTGGGGCACAGGTTAGGGGCAATGAGCAGTTCTTC. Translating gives CASSGAQVRGNEQFF.

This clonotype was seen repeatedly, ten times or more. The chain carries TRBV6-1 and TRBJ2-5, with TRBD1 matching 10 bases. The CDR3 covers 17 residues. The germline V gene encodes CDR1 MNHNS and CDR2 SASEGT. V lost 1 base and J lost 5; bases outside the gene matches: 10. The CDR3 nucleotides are TGTGCCAGCAGTGAAGAATCCGGGACAGGGGTGTGGGAGACCCAGTACTTC. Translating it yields CASSEESGTGVWETQYF.

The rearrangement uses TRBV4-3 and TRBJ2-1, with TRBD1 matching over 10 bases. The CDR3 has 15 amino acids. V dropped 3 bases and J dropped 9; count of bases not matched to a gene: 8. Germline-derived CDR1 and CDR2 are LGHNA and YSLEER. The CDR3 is CASSHSGTGVGEQFF. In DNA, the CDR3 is TGCGCCAGCAGCCACTCGGGGACAGGGGTCGGTGAGCAGTTCTTC.

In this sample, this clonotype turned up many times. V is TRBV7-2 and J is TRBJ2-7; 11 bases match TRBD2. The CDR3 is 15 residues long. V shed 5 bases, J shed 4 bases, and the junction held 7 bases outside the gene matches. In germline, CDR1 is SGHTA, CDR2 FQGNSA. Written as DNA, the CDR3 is TGTGCCAGCAGCCCTCCGGGACTAGCGGATTACGAGCAGTACTTC. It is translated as CASSPPGLADYEQYF.

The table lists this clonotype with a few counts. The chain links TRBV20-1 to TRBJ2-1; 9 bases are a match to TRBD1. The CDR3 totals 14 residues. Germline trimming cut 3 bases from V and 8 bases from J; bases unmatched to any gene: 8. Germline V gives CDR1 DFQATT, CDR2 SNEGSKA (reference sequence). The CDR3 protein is CSAREGTGRDEQFF. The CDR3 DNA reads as TGCAGTGCTAGGGAAGGGACAGGGAGGGATGAGCAGTTCTTC.

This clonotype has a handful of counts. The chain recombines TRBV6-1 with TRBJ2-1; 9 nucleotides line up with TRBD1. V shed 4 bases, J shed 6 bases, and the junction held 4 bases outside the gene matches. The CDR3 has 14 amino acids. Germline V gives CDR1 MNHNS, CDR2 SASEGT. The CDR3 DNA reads TGTGCCAGCAGTGGTGGGACAGGGCGCAATGAGCAGTTCTTC. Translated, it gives CASSGGTGRNEQFF.

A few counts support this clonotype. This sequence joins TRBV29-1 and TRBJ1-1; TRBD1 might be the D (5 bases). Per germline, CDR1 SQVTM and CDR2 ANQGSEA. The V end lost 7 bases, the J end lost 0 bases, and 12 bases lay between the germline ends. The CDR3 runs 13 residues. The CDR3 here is CSASGRMNTEAFF. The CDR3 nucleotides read TGCAGCGCTTCGGGACGTATGAACACTGAAGCTTTCTTT.

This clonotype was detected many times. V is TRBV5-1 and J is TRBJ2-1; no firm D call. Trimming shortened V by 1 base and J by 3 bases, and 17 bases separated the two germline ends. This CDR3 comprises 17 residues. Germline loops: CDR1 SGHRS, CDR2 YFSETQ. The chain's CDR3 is CASSLRLDPRNYNEQFF. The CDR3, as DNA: TGCGCCAGCAGCTTGAGGTTAGATCCCCGGAACTACAATGAGCAGTTCTTC.

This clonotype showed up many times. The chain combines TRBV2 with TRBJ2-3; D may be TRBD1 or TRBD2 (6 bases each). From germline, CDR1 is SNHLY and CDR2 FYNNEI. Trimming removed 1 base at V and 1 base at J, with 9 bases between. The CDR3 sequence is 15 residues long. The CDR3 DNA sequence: TGTGCCAGCAGTGAAGGGGGGGCAGGCACAGATACGCAGTATTTT. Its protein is CASSEGGAGTDTQYF.

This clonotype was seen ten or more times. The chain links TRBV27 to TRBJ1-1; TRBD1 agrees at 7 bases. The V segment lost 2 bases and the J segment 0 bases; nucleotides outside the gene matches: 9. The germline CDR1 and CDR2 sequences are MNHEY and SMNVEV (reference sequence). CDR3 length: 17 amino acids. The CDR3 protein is CASSLKAGGTMNTEAFF. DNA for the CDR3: TGTGCCAGCAGTTTAAAGGCAGGGGGGACCATGAACACTGAAGCTTTCTTT.

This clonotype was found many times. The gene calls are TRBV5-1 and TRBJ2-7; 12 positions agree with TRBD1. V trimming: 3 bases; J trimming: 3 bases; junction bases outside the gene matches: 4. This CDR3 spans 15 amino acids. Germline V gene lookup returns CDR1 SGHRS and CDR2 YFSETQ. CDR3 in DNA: TGCGCCAGCAGCTGGGGGACAGGGGGCGTCTACGAGCAGTACTTC. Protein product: CASSWGTGGVYEQYF.

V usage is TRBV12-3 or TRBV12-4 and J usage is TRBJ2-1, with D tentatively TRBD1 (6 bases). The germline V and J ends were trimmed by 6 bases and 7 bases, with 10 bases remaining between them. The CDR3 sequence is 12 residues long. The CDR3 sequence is CASRTTGNEQFF. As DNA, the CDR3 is TGTGCCAGCAGGACCACAGGGAATGAGCAGTTCTTC.